The sequence of this T cell receptor (beta chain) was determined in a study of cytotoxic CD8 clonotypes in ibrutinib-treated CLL. Looking at the study overall: There were about 10 relapsed/refractory patients and around 15 treatment-naive patients, and around 17 were IGHV unmutated. Among the samples, the mean was about 260,000 productive templates and roughly 100,000 productive rearrangements. The study's findings and limits: While tracking circulating CD8+ T-cell counts, baseline clonality exceeded that of age-matched healthy donors.

Generated by immunoSEQ multiplex PCR, the TCRdb table keeps only in-frame clones and is missing some. The table lists some 140,000 clones, 91% of them singletons. Germline V CDR1 and CDR2: SGHRS, YFSETQ. The CDR3 is 13 amino acids. V was clipped by 5 bases and J by 3 bases, with 8 bases between them. As concerns this clone: Its antigen is as yet unknown.

Cryopreserved PBMCs were the source of about 2.2 micrograms of genomic DNA, which went to TCR beta libraries. V usage is TRBV5-1 and J usage is TRBJ1-4; TRBD1 is a possible D gene (5 bases). The sequence was obtained from a human donor with chronic lymphocytic leukemia. The source was PBMCs, collected after 12 months of ibrutinib treatment. The CDR3 nucleotides read TGCGCCAGCAGGACAGACCCTAATGAAAAACTGTTTTTT. Protein: CASRTDPNEKLFF.